The 21 T cell receptor beta chains given below trace back to one sample, sequenced in a study of Ad26.COV2.S vaccination and SARS-CoV-2 variants. The sample's treatment: about 20 received Ad26.COV2.S at low or high dose, single or two shots; several received placebo; per-sample allocation not given. Specimen acquisition occurred on day 63 following the initial vaccine or placebo injection. Repertoires were generated with immunoSEQ multiplex PCR, while TCRdb's copy carries only in-frame clones and drops some. The table has some 480,000 clones, roughly nine tenths seen once; the top ten hold 10% to 15%. The sample was peripheral blood, taken in a trial of Ad26.COV2.S vaccine versus placebo. The receptors derive from a person aged 18 to 65 who received the Ad26.COV2.S COVID-19 vaccine or a placebo.

This chain connects TRBV2 to TRBJ1-1, with D unresolved. V lost 3 bases, J lost 6 bases, and 5 bases lay in between. This CDR3 has 11 amino acids. Germline assignment: CDR1 SNHLY and CDR2 FYNNEI. The CDR3 bases are TGTGCCAGCAGTGAGAGCCCTGAAGCTTTCTTT. The encoded protein is CASSESPEAFF.

The chain links TRBV6-2 or TRBV6-3 to TRBJ1-2; weak D call: TRBD1 (5 bases). Germline loops: CDR1 MNHEY, CDR2 SVGEGT. This CDR3 spans 14 amino acids. Trimming removed 1 base from V and 8 bases from J, with 14 bases in between. The CDR3 DNA sequence: TGTGCCAGCAGTTACTTGGGACCCCAGGGCGGCTACACCTTC. It specifies CASSYLGPQGGYTF.

This sequence joins TRBV10-3 and TRBJ1-2; 9 bases align to TRBD1. Germline CDR1 is ENHRY and CDR2 is SYGVKD. The junction had 11 bases not matched to a gene; V was cut back by 3 bases and J by 3 bases. The CDR3 contains 17 residues. CDR3 amino acids: CAISDNNGQGRDYGYTF. CDR3 DNA sequence: TGTGCCATCAGTGATAATAATGGACAGGGGAGAGACTATGGCTACACCTTC.

V usage is TRBV4-1 and J usage is TRBJ1-1; no firm D call. Looked up from germline, CDR1 is MGHRA and CDR2 is YSYEKL. V was cut by 4 bases and J by 5 bases, with 14 bases left in between. This CDR3 comprises 14 residues. CDR3 nucleotide sequence: TGCGCCAGCAGCCCCTCTAGAGGGAGGACTGAAGCTTTCTTT. It translates to CASSPSRGRTEAFF.

The chain recombines TRBV3-1 (or the pseudogene TRBV3-2) with TRBJ1-6; possibly TRBD1 for D (5 bases). The CDR3 runs 16 residues. V was pared by 4 bases and J by 0 bases, with 10 bases between. Germline V lookup: CDR1 LGHDT, CDR2 YNNKEL (reference sequence). The CDR3 here is CASSPTVSSYNSPLHF. DNA for the CDR3: TGTGCCAGCAGCCCGACAGTGAGCTCCTATAATTCACCCCTCCACTTT.

The rearrangement links TRBV4-3 to TRBJ1-6, with D possibly being TRBD1 (6 bases). The CDR3 has 13 residues. The ends were cut back, 9 bases at V and 5 bases at J, with 11 bases in the middle. The germline V gene has CDR1 LGHNA and CDR2 YSLEER. Here the CDR3 reads CASNRDHNSPLHF. The CDR3 DNA is TGCGCCAGTAACAGGGACCATAATTCACCCCTCCACTTT.

The V gene is TRBV4-3, the J gene TRBJ1-6; weak D call: TRBD1 (5 bases). The CDR3 consists of 15 residues. Germline assignment: CDR1 LGHNA and CDR2 YSLEER. The germline V and J ends were trimmed by 1 base and 6 bases, with 10 bases remaining between them. CDR3 DNA: TGCGCCAGCAGCCAAGTTGGGGGGTCTAATTCACCCCTCCACTTT. The encoded protein is CASSQVGGSNSPLHF.

The chain is built from TRBV6-5 and TRBJ1-2; perhaps TRBD1 as D (6 bases). The CDR3 is 14 amino acids. Germline assignment: CDR1 MNHEY and CDR2 SVGAGI. V dropped 6 bases and J dropped 4 bases, with 15 bases sitting between them. The CDR3 region has the DNA TGTGCCAGCAGGACCCCAGGGGCCGTCTATGGCTACACCTTC. As protein: CASRTPGAVYGYTF.

Only a few counts were recorded for this clone. This chain joins TRBV10-3 and TRBJ2-1; 11 nucleotides line up with TRBD1. The junction had 8 bases not matched to a gene; V was cut back by 7 bases and J by 9 bases. The CDR3 covers 14 residues. Germline values: CDR1 ENHRY, CDR2 SYGVKD. The CDR3 sequence: CAIMAGTGGGEQFF. CDR3 nucleotides: TGTGCCATCATGGCAGGGACAGGGGGTGGTGAGCAGTTCTTC.

The genes are TRBV29-1 and TRBJ2-1; TRBD2 aligns across 7 bases. Germline CDR1 and CDR2: SQVTM and ANQGSEA. The CDR3 length is 13 residues. Germline trimming cut 6 bases from V and 4 bases from J; bases unmatched to any gene: 6. The CDR3 DNA follows: TGCAGCGTGAACTCGGGACTATACAATGAGCAGTTCTTC. This encodes CSVNSGLYNEQFF.

This chain links TRBV9 with TRBJ2-2, with TRBD2 matching 9 bases. Germline CDR1 SGDLS, CDR2 YYNGEE. Losses at the gene ends were 0 bases for V and 3 bases for J; bases not matched to a gene: 9. CDR3 length: 18 amino acids. CDR3 nucleotides: TGTGCCAGCAGCGTAGTTGGTAGCGGGAGTATATACACCGGGGAGCTGTTTTTT. Encoded protein: CASSVVGSGSIYTGELFF.

This clone was seen more than once but under ten times. This chain uses TRBV6-6 with TRBJ1-5; D gene unclear. The CDR3 contains 14 residues. CDR1 and CDR2 from the germline V gene are MNHNY and SVGAGI (reference sequence). Deletions cut 11 bases from V and 1 base from J, with 15 bases between. DNA of the CDR3: TGTGCCTCCCGAAGGAGGGAGAGCAATCAGCCCCAGCATTTT. Residues: CASRRRESNQPQHF.

The rearrangement links TRBV9 to TRBJ2-1; the match to TRBD2 covers 14 bases. The J segment lost 8 bases and the V segment lost 4 bases, leaving 5 bases of the junction unmatched. The CDR3 runs 15 residues. CDR1 and CDR2 (germline): SGDLS, YYNGEE. In DNA, the CDR3 is TGTGCCAGCAGCACCGGACTAGCGGGAGGTCATGAGCAGTTCTTC. Translating gives CASSTGLAGGHEQFF.

The J gene is TRBJ1-1, the V gene TRBV29-1; maybe TRBD1 (6 bases). Trimming pared 7 bases from V and 3 bases from J, leaving 12 bases between. The CDR3 spans 12 residues. The germline V gene has CDR1 SQVTM and CDR2 ANQGSEA. This chain's CDR3 is CSAGQPDTEAFF. The CDR3 DNA follows: TGCAGCGCCGGACAGCCCGACACTGAAGCTTTCTTT.

This chain links TRBV5-8 with TRBJ2-2; D not resolved. Germline V gene sequence: CDR1 SGHTS, CDR2 YDEGEE. CDR3 length: 14 residues. Trimming cost V 2 bases and J 4 bases, with 9 bases left between them. The CDR3 spells CASSLKGPTGELFF. The CDR3, as DNA: TGTGCCAGCAGCTTAAAGGGTCCCACCGGGGAGCTGTTTTTT.

V gene TRBV18 combines with J gene TRBJ1-1; TRBD1 agrees at 7 bases. The CDR3 runs 14 residues. The V and J ends lost 5 bases and 3 bases, in that order; junction bases with no gene match: 6. CDR1 is KGHSH, CDR2 LQKENI, per germline. The CDR3 sequence: CASSTRGRDTEAFF. CDR3 sequence (DNA): TGTGCCAGCTCAACTAGGGGGCGCGACACTGAAGCTTTCTTT.

This clone was observed a handful of times. This CDR3 is CASSFGTETSPLHF. The CDR3 DNA follows: TGTGCCAGCAGCTTTGGCACGGAGACTTCACCCCTCCACTTT. The chain is built from TRBV11-2 and TRBJ1-6; D is unclear. The ends were cut back, 3 bases at V and 9 bases at J, with 12 bases in the middle. This CDR3 has 14 residues. Germline V gives CDR1 SGHAT, CDR2 FQNNGV.

The rearrangement uses TRBV4-2 and TRBJ2-3, with 10 bases that match TRBD2. Germline CDR1 is LGHNA and CDR2 is YNFKEQ. This CDR3 is 15 amino acids long. With 4 bases clipped from V and 4 bases from J, the junction kept 5 bases outside the gene matches. This CDR3 is CASSRAAGGADTQYF. For the CDR3, the DNA is TGTGCCAGCAGCCGGGCAGCGGGGGGGGCAGATACGCAGTATTTT.

The rearrangement uses TRBV5-4 and TRBJ1-1, with D unclear. The V end lost 4 bases, the J end lost 3 bases, and 7 bases lay between the germline ends. Germline V lookup: CDR1 SGHNT, CDR2 YYREEE (reference sequence). The CDR3 is 12 residues long. CDR3 nucleotides: TGTGCCAGCAGCCGTTTGGACACTGAAGCTTTCTTT. Translation gives CASSRLDTEAFF.

The chain joins TRBV4-2 to TRBJ2-6; D possibly matches TRBD1 or TRBD2 (5 bases each). The V and J ends lost 1 base and 2 bases respectively, with 6 bases between them. Per the germline V gene, CDR1 is LGHNA and CDR2 is YNFKEQ. This CDR3 spans 15 amino acids. The CDR3 DNA sequence: TGTGCCAGCAGCCAAGGGGGGACTGGGGCCAACGTCCTGACTTTC. As protein: CASSQGGTGANVLTF.

The chain uses TRBV30 and TRBJ1-4; no clear D gene. V was shortened by 2 bases and J by 8 bases, with 15 bases between the two germline ends. Germline assignment: CDR1 GTSNPN and CDR2 SVGIG (reference sequence). CDR3 size: 14 residues. CDR3 sequence reads: CAWSFPHASEKLFF. DNA of the CDR3: TGTGCCTGGAGTTTCCCGCACGCTTCCGAAAAACTGTTTTTT.